The clone carrying this TCR beta chain was found once. The entry originates in a study of control samples from healthy donors and cancer patients. Using immunoSEQ multiplex PCR, the repertoire was profiled, and TCRdb retains in-frame clones only, with some absent. Of 90,000 to 150,000 clones listed, approximately 87% are singletons. The sample taken for sequencing was blood. This TCR came from a man aged 25 to 40 in good health.

CDR3 protein: CASSWGGQHSPLHF. DNA of the CDR3: TGTGCCAGCAGTTGGGGAGGGCAGCATTCACCCCTCCACTTT. The J gene is TRBJ1-6, the V gene TRBV27; D unclear. The CDR3 covers 14 residues. Looked up from germline, CDR1 is MNHEY and CDR2 is SMNVEV (reference sequence). V was clipped by 4 bases and J by 8 bases, with 12 bases between them.